Sequencing of this T cell receptor beta chain was carried out in a study of blood T cell repertoires in COVID-19. Repertoires were generated with immunoSEQ multiplex PCR, while TCRdb's copy carries only in-frame clones and drops some. The sample consists of roughly 300,000 clones, more than 85% of them appearing once. A word on this clone: Other DNA sequences in this specimen translate into the identical CDR3.

The clonotype was recovered from a woman aged 30 to 39 who had recovered from COVID-19. What was sequenced was PBMCs or T cells enriched from blood (not recorded which).

In nucleotides, the CDR3 is TGCGCCAGCAGCTCGGGACAGAACACTGAAGCTTTCTTT. Residues: CASSSGQNTEAFF. V usage is TRBV5-1 and J usage is TRBJ1-1; maybe TRBD1 (6 bases). V lost 3 bases and J 1 base, leaving 7 bases between the germline ends. The germline V gene has CDR1 SGHRS and CDR2 YFSETQ. The CDR3 covers 13 residues.